The rows below give T cell receptor beta chains drawn from one sample of a study of OX40 agonist ivuxolimab in advanced cancers. The data were produced by immunoSEQ multiplex PCR, yet TCRdb's version contains in-frame clones alone and is incomplete. The table includes nearly 110,000 clones, 90% detected once. The material sequenced was CD4+ or CD8+ T cells sorted from blood, taken in a trial of the OX40 agonist ivuxolimab. These TCRs come from an adult with an advanced solid tumor such as melanoma, head and neck, liver or kidney cancer. Both conserved end residues are part of each CDR3. The D gene is left open where the match is weak. Clone size is given for some rows only: seen once, a few or many times, or a class if the clone is expanded.

D	V	J	size	CDR3
TRBD1	TRBV19	TRBJ1-2	.	CASTRTGQIYGYTF
.	TRBV6-1	TRBJ2-2	.	CASSDQAGTGELFF
.	TRBV19	TRBJ1-4	.	CASSLQGATNEKLFF
TRBD1	TRBV28	TRBJ1-2	once	CASSPTGGGSYGYTF
.	TRBV30	TRBJ2-5	.	CAWSSTGVQYF
TRBD1	TRBV28	TRBJ2-7	few	CASSLEEAGGYEQYF
.	TRBV28	TRBJ1-2	.	CASSSRTYGYTF
.	TRBV9	TRBJ2-1	.	CASSPHLGGRNEQFF
.	TRBV6-6	TRBJ1-5	.	CASSKTGGSNQPQHF
TRBD1	TRBV7-9	TRBJ1-1	.	CASSSPPGTDNTEAFF
.	TRBV21-1	TRBJ1-4	.	CASTRGANEKLFF
.	TRBV19	TRBJ1-1	few	CASTQGTKANTEAFF
TRBD2	TRBV11-2	TRBJ2-1	.	CASSLALAGGPNEQFF
.	TRBV6-4	TRBJ2-7	.	CASSVGQAYEQYF
.	TRBV28	TRBJ1-2	.	CATMDPKVLYGYTF
.	TRBV28	TRBJ1-2	.	CASSYPLIAGGVDYGYTF
TRBD2	TRBV7-2	TRBJ2-7	.	CASSLAGRGGLVVSEQYF
.	TRBV6-5	TRBJ1-2	.	CASRLDTNYGYTF
TRBD1	TRBV2	TRBJ1-3	.	CASSLDRGIDTIYF
.	TRBV7-2	TRBJ1-1	.	CASSLRGLNTEAFF
.	TRBV11-2	TRBJ2-6	once	CASSLVTGTGANVLTF
.	TRBV11-3	TRBJ2-1	.	CASSSRAASYNEQFF
TRBD1	TRBV7-2	TRBJ2-4	.	CASSVDRGRYIQYF
TRBD1	TRBV27	TRBJ1-5	.	CASSRDRENQPQHF
TRBD1	TRBV2	TRBJ2-3	.	CASSGQGLDTQYF
TRBD1	TRBV6-5	TRBJ1-2	.	CASSDRGNYGYTF
.	TRBV27	TRBJ2-5	.	CASSLGPPRETQYF
.	TRBV6-1	TRBJ1-3	.	CASSERATGNGNTIYF
TRBD1	TRBV15	TRBJ2-7	.	CATSRDPGQADEQYF
TRBD1	TRBV5-1	TRBJ2-3	.	CASSATGGTDTQYF